This T cell receptor (beta chain) emerged from a study of HIV-infected children after antiretroviral therapy interruption. Trimming stripped 4 bases from V and 2 bases from J, with 6 bases between. The CDR3 spans 11 residues. The germline V gene encodes CDR1 SQVTM and CDR2 ANQGSEA. Treatment of the sample: PENTA 11 planned treatment interruption arm or continuous ART arm. Naive CD4+ CD45RA+ CD45RO- T cells were FACS-sorted from thawed PBMCs. This clonotype appeared many times. The TCR library was built from RNA with a 3' RACE protocol and unique molecular identifiers. TCRdb re-derived calls from the 3' RACE reads in MiXCR, one entry per CDR3 protein. The sample holds roughly 46,000 distinct CDR3 sequences; roughly 4.5% are singletons and the top ten take approximately 0.7%.

The chain recombines TRBV29-1 with TRBJ2-7, with a possible D match to TRBD1 (6 bases). The receptor was isolated from a pool of human donors with HIV. The material sequenced was CD45RA+ CD4+ T cells from PBMCs, pooled from several time points, taken from a donor given antiretroviral therapy, either interrupted or continuous. The subset: naive CD4+ CD45RA+ CD45RO- T cells. The CDR3 sequence is CSVGTAYEQYF. In DNA, the CDR3 is TGCAGCGTTGGGACAGCCTACGAGCAGTACTTC.